This TCR beta chain was documented in a study of T-cell reconstitution after alpha-beta-depleted transplantation in children. In its sample, this clonotype was seen many times. This sample's TCRbeta library carried unique molecular identifier barcodes. Using its own MiXCR run on the PCR reads, TCRdb lists one record per CDR3 protein. Here the sample spans 70,000 to 95,000 distinct CDR3 sequences, over 9% being singletons. The sample consisted of PBMCs from the stem cell graft donor, taken from the stem cell graft. The receptor was isolated from a human donor who donated a stem cell graft to a child with inherited bone marrow failure.

CDR3 sequence: CASSLSRGNTDTQYF. The CDR3 bases are TGTGCCAGCAGTTTATCGCGGGGGAACACAGATACGCAGTATTTT. The V call is TRBV27, the J call TRBJ2-3; TRBD2 matches at 7 bases. CDR1 and CDR2 from the germline V gene are MNHEY and SMNVEV (reference sequence). With 0 bases clipped from V and 2 bases from J, the junction kept 2 bases outside the gene matches. The CDR3 covers 15 residues.